These T cell receptor beta chains were read from a single sample in a study of T cells in Graves' hyperthyroidism and ophthalmopathy. TCRdb independently ran MiXCR on the multiplex PCR reads; one entry per CDR3 protein. The sample includes approximately 300,000 distinct CDR3 sequences, about a sixth of them seen just once. The sequenced sample was blood. These receptors were obtained from an older woman with Graves' ophthalmopathy. Both conserved end residues are part of each CDR3. D genes are given only for firm matches. Clone size is given for some rows only: seen once, a few or many times, or a class if the clone is expanded.

>TRBJ1-3|-|TRBV27|-
CASSWQGRPGNTIYF
TGTGCCAGCTCATGGCAGGGGCGTCCTGGAAACACCATATATTTT
>TRBJ1-1|-|TRBV7-2|many
CASSLISGTPEAFF
TGTGCCAGCAGCTTAATATCCGGGACCCCTGAAGCTTTCTTT
>TRBJ1-2|-|TRBV5-8|many
CASSYSDSSNYGYTF
TGTGCCAGCAGCTATTCGGACAGCTCTAACTATGGCTACACCTTC
>TRBJ2-1|TRBD1|TRBV7-2|many
CASSSRQGAVGEQFF
TGTGCCAGCAGCTCACGACAGGGGGCGGTCGGGGAGCAGTTCTTC
>TRBJ1-5|TRBD1|TRBV20-1|many
CSARPVQGNQPQHF
TGCAGTGCTAGACCGGTACAGGGGAATCAGCCCCAGCATTTT
>TRBJ1-2|-|TRBV7-2|-
CASSAGGRRDYGYTF
TGTGCCAGCAGCGCCGGGGGCAGGAGAGACTATGGCTACACCTTC
>TRBJ2-5|-|TRBV12-3/TRBV12-4|-
CASRRSWETQYF
TGTGCCAGTAGACGGTCCTGGGAGACCCAGTACTTC
>TRBJ2-1|TRBD2|TRBV7-2|many
CASSWGGGDYNEQFF
TGTGCCAGCAGCTGGGGCGGGGGGGACTACAATGAGCAGTTCTTC
>TRBJ2-7|-|TRBV6-1|many
CARGQTYEQYF
TGTGCCAGAGGACAGACCTACGAGCAGTACTTC
>TRBJ2-2|TRBD2|TRBV12-3/TRBV12-4|few
CASSRGGTGELFF
TGTGCCAGTTCGCGGGGGGGGACCGGGGAGCTGTTTTTT
>TRBJ1-1|TRBD1|TRBV7-2|-
CASSIGGMMNTEAFF
TGTGCCAGCAGTATAGGGGGCATGATGAACACTGAAGCTTTCTTT
>TRBJ2-5|-|TRBV7-2|many
CASSSPGPPGTQYF
TGTGCCAGCAGCTCCCCGGGACCCCCAGGGACCCAGTACTTC
>TRBJ2-2|TRBD1|TRBV4-3|-
CASSQDTTGALRELFF
TGCGCCAGCAGCCAAGATACGACAGGGGCCTTGAGGGAGCTGTTTTTT
>TRBJ2-2|-|TRBV11-2|many
CASRGDRNLANTGELFF
TGTGCCAGCAGAGGAGACAGAAACCTTGCGAACACCGGGGAGCTGTTTTTT
>TRBJ2-5|TRBD2|TRBV7-9|few
CASSPRLATQETQYF
TGTGCCAGCAGCCCCCGACTAGCCACGCAAGAGACCCAGTACTTC
>TRBJ1-2|TRBD1|TRBV2|many
CASSWTGKDYGYTF
TGTGCCAGCAGTTGGACAGGGAAAGACTATGGCTACACCTTC
>TRBJ1-2|-|TRBV9|-
CASSSDGGLGGGYTF
TGTGCCAGCAGCTCAGACGGGGGCCTCGGGGGGGGCTACACCTTC
>TRBJ2-1|-|TRBV6-4|many
CASSDRGKSSYNEQFF
TGTGCCAGCAGTGATCGGGGGAAGAGCTCCTACAATGAGCAGTTCTTC
>TRBJ1-2|-|TRBV9|few
CASSVGQGSGYTF
TGTGCCAGCAGCGTAGGGCAGGGTTCGGGCTACACCTTC
>TRBJ2-5|-|TRBV18|-
CASSPYATGQETQYF
TGTGCCAGCTCACCCTACGCCACAGGACAAGAGACCCAGTACTTC
>TRBJ2-3|-|TRBV7-6|many
CASRRLMTSTDTQYF
TGTGCCAGCAGGAGACTCATGACGAGCACAGATACGCAGTATTTT